The text below deals with one T cell receptor (beta chain). This sample is drawn from a study of blood T cell repertoires in COVID-19. The ends lost 6 bases at V and 7 bases at J; junction bases unmatched: 8. CDR1 is LNHDA, CDR2 SQIVND, per germline (reference sequence). The CDR3 has 15 amino acids. Methods used by the authors: For nucleated cells, counts were estimated from reference gene primer amplification. Data came from immunoSEQ multiplex PCR; TCRdb stores just in-frame clones and leaves some out. V and J calls and clone size follow that table, whereas D and trimming were derived from the DNA. Among some 300,000 clones listed, 70% to 90% were seen once.

The sequenced sample was peripheral blood. The TCR comes from a woman between 25 and 40 years old who had recovered from COVID-19. The chain links TRBV19 to TRBJ2-4; 11 bases are a match to TRBD2. This CDR3 is CASSRSGGAVNIQYF. In DNA form, the CDR3 reads TGTGCCAGTAGCCGTAGCGGGGGGGCCGTGAACATTCAGTACTTC.